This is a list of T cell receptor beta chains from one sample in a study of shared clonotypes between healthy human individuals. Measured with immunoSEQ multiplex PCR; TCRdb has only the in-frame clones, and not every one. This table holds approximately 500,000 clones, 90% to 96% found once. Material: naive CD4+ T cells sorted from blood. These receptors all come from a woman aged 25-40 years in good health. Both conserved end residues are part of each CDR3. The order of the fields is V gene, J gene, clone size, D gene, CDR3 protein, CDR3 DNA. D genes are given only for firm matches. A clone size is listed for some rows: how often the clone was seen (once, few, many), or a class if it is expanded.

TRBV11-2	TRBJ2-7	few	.	CASSPQGYEQYF	TGTGCCAGCAGCCCACAGGGCTACGAGCAGTACTTC
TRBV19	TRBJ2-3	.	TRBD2	CASRSGPSGLGVDTQYF	TGTGCCAGTAGGTCGGGCCCCTCGGGACTAGGAGTGGATACGCAGTATTTT
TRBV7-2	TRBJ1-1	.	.	CASSLAPPGGGTEAFF	TGTGCCAGCAGCTTAGCTCCCCCTGGGGGGGGAACTGAAGCTTTCTTT
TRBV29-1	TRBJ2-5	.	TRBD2	CSVVGLAGVTQYF	TGCAGCGTCGTCGGACTAGCGGGGGTGACCCAGTACTTC
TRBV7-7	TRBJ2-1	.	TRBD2	CASSPGTSGSNEQFF	TGTGCCAGCAGCCCCGGGACTAGCGGGAGCAATGAGCAGTTCTTC
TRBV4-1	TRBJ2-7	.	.	CASSQGPLVVGEQYF	TGCGCCAGCAGCCAAGGTCCGCTAGTAGTCGGCGAGCAGTACTTC
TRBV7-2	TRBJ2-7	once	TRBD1	CASSLEGTGSYEQYF	TGTGCCAGCAGCTTAGAAGGGACAGGCTCCTACGAGCAGTACTTC
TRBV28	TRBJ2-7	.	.	CASSPTPGHGYEQYF	TGTGCCAGCAGTCCCACACCGGGACACGGCTACGAGCAGTACTTC
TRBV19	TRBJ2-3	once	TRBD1	CASSTGGTGSTDTQYF	TGTGCCAGTAGTACCGGAGGGACAGGGTCTACAGATACGCAGTATTTT
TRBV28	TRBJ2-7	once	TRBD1	CASRTRDRGSYEQYF	TGTGCCAGCAGAACGAGGGACAGGGGCTCCTACGAGCAGTACTTC
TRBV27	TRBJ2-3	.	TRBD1	CASIGDRGDSDTQYF	TGTGCCAGCATAGGCGACAGGGGGGATTCAGATACGCAGTATTTT
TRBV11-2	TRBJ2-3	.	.	CASSPVAGASTDTQYF	TGTGCCAGCAGCCCAGTGGCGGGTGCTAGCACAGATACGCAGTATTTT
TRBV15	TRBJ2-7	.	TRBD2	CATSRISGSPHEQYF	TGTGCCACCAGCAGAATTAGCGGGAGCCCCCACGAGCAGTACTTC
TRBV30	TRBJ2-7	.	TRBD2	CAWGEAGTIYYEQYF	TGTGCCTGGGGTGAGGCAGGGACTATTTACTACGAGCAGTACTTC
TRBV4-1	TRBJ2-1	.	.	CASSQPVKEAGSLGEQFF	TGCGCCAGCAGCCAGCCCGTGAAGGAGGCAGGGAGTCTAGGTGAGCAGTTCTTC
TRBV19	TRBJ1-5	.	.	CASSITAGYEQPQHF	TGTGCCAGTAGTATAACCGCGGGATACGAACAGCCCCAGCATTTT
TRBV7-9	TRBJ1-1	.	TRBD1	CASSPHRGNTEAFF	TGTGCCAGCAGCCCCCACAGGGGGAACACTGAAGCTTTCTTT
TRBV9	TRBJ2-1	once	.	CASSARLGTNNEQFF	TGTGCCAGCAGCGCCCGGCTGGGAACCAACAATGAGCAGTTCTTC
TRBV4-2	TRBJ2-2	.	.	CASSQAVGRSGTGELFF	TGTGCCAGCAGCCAAGCTGTGGGCCGGTCGGGAACCGGGGAGCTGTTTTTT
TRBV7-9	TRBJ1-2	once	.	CASSFEANYGYTF	TGTGCCAGCAGCTTCGAAGCTAACTATGGCTACACCTTC
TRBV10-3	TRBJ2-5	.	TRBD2	CAISVGTNIQETQYF	TGTGCCATCAGTGTGGGGACTAACATACAAGAGACCCAGTACTTC
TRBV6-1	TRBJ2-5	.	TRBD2	CASRQTGTSKETQYF	TGTGCCAGCAGGCAAACCGGGACTAGCAAAGAGACCCAGTACTTC
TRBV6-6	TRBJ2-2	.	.	CASSRGAGINTGELFF	TGTGCCAGCAGTCGTGGGGCAGGGATTAACACCGGGGAGCTGTTTTTT
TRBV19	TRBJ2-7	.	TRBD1	CASSQGAGSNEQYF	TGTGCCAGTAGTCAGGGGGCCGGGAGCAACGAGCAGTACTTC
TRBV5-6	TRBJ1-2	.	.	CASRVGTLYGYTF	TGTGCCAGCAGGGTGGGGACACTCTATGGCTACACCTTC
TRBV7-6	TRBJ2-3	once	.	CASSLLATSTDTQYF	TGTGCCAGCAGCTTACTAGCGACTTCCACAGATACGCAGTATTTT
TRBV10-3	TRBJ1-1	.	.	CAISVREGDTEAFF	TGTGCCATCAGTGTCAGGGAGGGGGACACTGAAGCTTTCTTT
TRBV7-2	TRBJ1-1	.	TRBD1	CASSLHSGGNTEAFF	TGTGCCAGCAGCTTACATTCAGGGGGGAACACTGAAGCTTTCTTT
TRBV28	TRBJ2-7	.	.	CASSRGWIGEQYF	TGTGCCAGCAGCCGGGGTTGGATCGGCGAGCAGTACTTC
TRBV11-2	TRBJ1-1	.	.	CASSLEAEAFF	TGTGCCAGCAGCTTAGAGGCTGAAGCTTTCTTT
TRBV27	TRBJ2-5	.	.	CASSPILPRGKETQYF	TGTGCCAGCAGTCCAATTTTACCCCGGGGTAAAGAGACCCAGTACTTC
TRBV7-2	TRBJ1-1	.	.	CASSFGEDTEAFF	TGTGCCAGCAGCTTCGGGGAGGACACTGAAGCTTTCTTT
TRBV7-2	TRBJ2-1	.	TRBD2	CASSTVAGWQFF	TGTGCCAGCAGCACAGTAGCGGGCTGGCAGTTCTTC
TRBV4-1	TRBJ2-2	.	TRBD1	CASSNQGQEITGELFF	TGCGCCAGCAGCAACCAAGGACAGGAGATCACCGGGGAGCTGTTTTTT
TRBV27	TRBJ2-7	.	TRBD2	CASSLSIQRDSYEQYF	TGTGCCAGCAGTTTATCTATCCAGCGGGACTCCTACGAGCAGTACTTC
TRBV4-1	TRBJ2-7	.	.	CASSQDRQGSFYEQYF	TGCGCCAGCAGCCAAGATCGCCAGGGGTCTTTCTACGAGCAGTACTTC
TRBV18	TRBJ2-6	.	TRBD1	CASSPRTGVAGANVLTF	TGTGCCAGCTCACCACGGACAGGAGTCGCCGGGGCCAACGTCCTGACTTTC
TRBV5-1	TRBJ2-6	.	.	CASSLMSSGANVLTF	TGCGCCAGCAGCTTGATGAGCTCTGGGGCCAACGTCCTGACTTTC
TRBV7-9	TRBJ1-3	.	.	CASSFSSPAPKGNTIYF	TGTGCCAGCAGCTTTTCCAGTCCGGCCCCCAAAGGAAACACCATATATTTT